The 20 T cell receptor beta chains listed next were all sequenced from one sample in a study of vaccination and CD4 T cells after COVID-19. Sequencing of the DNA from cultured CD4+ T cells was carried out with the Oncomine TCR Beta short-read assay. TCRdb reprocessed the PCR reads via MiXCR and lists one record per CDR3 protein. The sample consists of roughly 9,300 distinct CDR3 sequences, approximately 57% of them appearing once. Treatment given: approximately nine-day PBMC culture with coronavirus spike peptide pools or control peptides (ViraFEST assay). No antigens are known for them. Sequencing was carried out using CD4+ T cells from blood, cultured in vitro. These receptors all come from a human donor who had recovered from COVID-19.

The chain links TRBV6-5 to TRBJ1-2, with no clear D. Trimming stripped 2 bases from V and 3 bases from J, with 7 bases between. The germline V gene encodes CDR1 MNHEY and CDR2 SVGAGI. This CDR3 comprises 13 residues. CDR3 amino acids: CASSYDTHYGYTF. The CDR3 region has the DNA TGTGCCAGCAGTTACGACACGCACTATGGCTACACCTTC.

The rearrangement joins TRBV30 to TRBJ1-1; maybe TRBD1 (6 bases). CDR1 and CDR2 (germline): GTSNPN, SVGIG (reference sequence). The CDR3 extends over 16 amino acids. Trimming removed 1 base from V and 3 bases from J, with 18 bases in between. Here the CDR3 reads CAWSALGGGAYTEAFF. CDR3 DNA sequence: TGTGCCTGGAGTGCCCTAGGGGGGGGCGCCTACACTGAAGCTTTCTTT.

The chain couples TRBV25-1 to TRBJ2-5; 9 bases agree with TRBD1. The CDR3 has 16 amino acids. With 4 bases clipped from V and 5 bases from J, the junction kept 11 bases outside the gene matches. In germline, CDR1 is MGHDK, CDR2 SYGVNS. CDR3 loop: CASSGPTGGRSETQYF. DNA of the CDR3: TGTGCCAGCAGTGGGCCTACAGGGGGCAGGTCGGAGACCCAGTACTTC.

This chain links TRBV28 with TRBJ2-1; D unresolved. The V end was cut by 2 bases, the J end by 9 bases, with 20 bases between. This CDR3 has 16 amino acids. CDR1 and CDR2 (germline): MDHEN, SYDVKM. The CDR3 bases are TGTGCCAGCAGTTTACGGACGGCGGCAAGGTGGGGTGAGCAGTTCTTC. Its translation: CASSLRTAARWGEQFF.

The chain combines TRBV2 with TRBJ2-2; 11 nucleotides align to TRBD2. Germline V CDR1 and CDR2: SNHLY, FYNNEI. This CDR3 is built from 15 residues. The junction had 4 bases not matched to a gene; V was cut back by 8 bases and J by 2 bases. The CDR3 nucleotides are TGTGCCAGCGTCGGACTAGCGGGCAACACCGGGGAGCTGTTTTTT. Translation gives CASVGLAGNTGELFF.

The table lists this clonotype with a count of one. The V gene is TRBV4-2, the J gene TRBJ2-3, with D possibly matching TRBD2 (5 bases). Germline-derived CDR1 and CDR2 are LGHNA and YNFKEQ. The CDR3 extends over 18 amino acids. V lost 4 bases, J lost 3 bases, and 23 bases lay in between. CDR3 residues: CASSPSGKLVAPTDTQYF. The CDR3 DNA follows: TGTGCCAGCAGCCCCTCCGGGAAGCTAGTAGCTCCAACAGATACGCAGTATTTT.

This chain links TRBV29-1 with TRBJ2-5; the D is unclear. The germline V and J ends were trimmed by 8 bases and 5 bases, with 18 bases remaining between them. Germline CDR1 reads SQVTM; CDR2 reads ANQGSEA. The CDR3 length is 13 residues. The chain's CDR3 is CSSSIWSLETQYF. The CDR3 DNA reads TGCAGCTCCAGCATTTGGAGTCTGGAGACCCAGTACTTC.

This chain uses TRBV6-2 or TRBV6-3 with TRBJ2-3, with 13 bases lining up with TRBD2. The V gene end was trimmed by 6 bases and the J gene end by 3 bases; junction bases not matched to a gene: 9. The germline V gene encodes CDR1 MNHEY and CDR2 SVGEGT. CDR3 length equals 17 residues. CDR3 nucleotides: TGTGCCAGCAGCTCCGAACTAGCGGGAGGGGGAACAGATACGCAGTATTTT. Translated: CASSSELAGGGTDTQYF.

This clonotype was seen only a few times. The chain is built from TRBV2 and TRBJ2-5, with D perhaps assigned TRBD1 or TRBD2 (5 bases each). Looked up from germline, CDR1 is SNHLY and CDR2 is FYNNEI. V was clipped by 1 base and J by 2 bases, with 8 bases between them. The length of the CDR3 is 14 residues. CDR3 region: CASSEGWGQETQYF. DNA of the CDR3: TGTGCCAGCAGTGAAGGCTGGGGGCAAGAGACCCAGTACTTC.

The genes are TRBV6-1 and TRBJ2-7; TRBD2 might be the D (5 bases). Germline V lookup: CDR1 MNHNS, CDR2 SASEGT. With 7 bases removed from V and 1 base from J, the gap between germline ends came to 17 bases. There are 15 residues in the CDR3. The CDR3 reads CASKSMTGSSYEQYF. In nucleotides, the CDR3 is TGTGCCAGCAAGTCCATGACGGGATCATCCTACGAGCAGTACTTC.

The chain employs TRBV6-1 and TRBJ2-5; D is undetermined. The CDR3 spans 15 residues. V was trimmed by 6 bases and J by 3 bases, leaving 17 bases between them. CDR1 and CDR2 (germline): MNHNS, SASEGT. The CDR3 region is CASRFGQDAKETQYF. Written as DNA, the CDR3 is TGTGCCAGCAGATTTGGGCAGGACGCCAAAGAGACCCAGTACTTC.

This clonotype has more than one count but fewer than ten. The J gene is TRBJ1-5, the V gene TRBV21-1; TRBD1 was called by the table and not checked on the DNA. TRBV21-1 is an annotated pseudogene. There are 17 residues in the CDR3. The CDR3 region is CASSKAGTPYSNQPQHF. For the CDR3, the DNA is TGTGCCAGCAGCAAAGCCGGGACACCTTATAGCAATCAGCCCCAGCATTTT.

This clonotype has a handful of counts. The rearrangement joins TRBV20-1 to TRBJ1-1; 7 nucleotides agree with TRBD1. Unmatched junction bases numbered 4, after V lost 6 bases and J lost 0 bases. The CDR3 sequence is 13 residues long. Germline CDR1 DFQATT, CDR2 SNEGSKA (reference sequence). As DNA, the CDR3 is TGCAGTGCAAACGACAGGGTGAACACTGAAGCTTTCTTT. It specifies CSANDRVNTEAFF.

This rearrangement joins TRBV7-9 to TRBJ2-7; TRBD1 agrees at 8 bases. Germline CDR1 SEHNR, CDR2 FQNEAQ (reference sequence). The ends lost 5 bases at V and 1 base at J; junction bases unmatched: 4. The CDR3 is 14 residues long. CDR3: CASSDRDRSYEQYF. CDR3 DNA: TGTGCCAGCAGCGACCGGGACAGGTCCTACGAGCAGTACTTC.

V usage is TRBV6-2 or TRBV6-3 and J usage is TRBJ1-2, with a tentative D call TRBD1 (6 bases). Looked up from germline, CDR1 is MNHEY and CDR2 is SVGEGT. The V gene lost 2 bases and the J gene lost 3 bases, with 19 bases spanning the gap. The CDR3 runs 17 residues. In DNA form, the CDR3 reads TGTGCCAGCAGTTACCTCCGTTTACGGGGGCGCGACTATGGCTACACCTTC. This translates into CASSYLRLRGRDYGYTF.

This clonotype turned up a few times. The chain has TRBV7-9 and TRBJ2-5; tentative D call: TRBD1 (6 bases). Germline V gene sequence: CDR1 SEHNR, CDR2 FQNEAQ (reference sequence). CDR3 size: 13 residues. Trimming took off 7 bases at V and 1 base at J, with 10 bases between the two ends. In nucleotides, the CDR3 is TGTGCCAGCACCCCGGACAGCCAAGAGACCCAGTACTTC. Encoded protein: CASTPDSQETQYF.

Comment on this clonotype: One end of the junction does not line up with germline, which may come from a read error. The chain recombines TRBV12-3 or TRBV12-4 with TRBJ2-3, with 7 bases fitting TRBD1. This CDR3 is 14 amino acids long. The DNA for the CDR3 is TGTGCCAGCAGGCAGGGACAGTACACAGATACGCAGTACTTT. This gives the protein CASRQGQYTDTQYF.

Regarding this clonotype: The CDR3 ends on some other residue instead of the conserved phenylalanine or tryptophan, so this is likely a read error. The chain carries TRBV12-3 or TRBV12-4 and TRBJ2-7, with 10 bases identical to TRBD1. CDR3 length: 16 amino acids. J lost 5 bases, V lost 5 bases, and 12 bases had no gene match. The CDR3, as DNA: TGTGCCAGCAGTGCTCGACCGGGACAGGGGCCCAACGAGCAGTACTCC. Translation: CASSARPGQGPNEQYS.

The chain couples TRBV6-1 to TRBJ2-3, with D unclear. V gave up 1 base and J gave up 2 bases, with 4 bases separating them. Germline V gene data show CDR1 as MNHNS and CDR2 as SASEGT. The CDR3 loop spans 13 amino acids. The CDR3 loop reads CASSEGNTDTQYF. The CDR3 region has the DNA TGTGCCAGCAGTGAAGGTAACACAGATACGCAGTATTTT.

The chain uses TRBV27 and TRBJ2-2; either TRBD1 or TRBD2 may fit D (6 bases each). V was trimmed by 10 bases and J by 4 bases, leaving 19 bases between them. The CDR3 covers 15 residues. Germline V gives CDR1 MNHEY, CDR2 SMNVEV (reference sequence). The CDR3 loop is CATHGGRFPTGELFF. DNA of the CDR3: TGTGCCACCCACGGGGGCAGGTTCCCCACCGGGGAGCTGTTTTTT.